This T cell receptor beta chain was profiled in a study of breast tumors, draining lymph nodes, adjacent tissues. The sample holds many counts of this clonotype. Between the trimmed V and J ends, which lost 5 bases and 10 bases, there was a span of 9 bases. Germline CDR1 is SGHVS and CDR2 is FQNEAQ. The CDR3 totals 11 residues. Breast cancer patients provided tissue from their axillary draining lymph nodes. Via MiXCR, TCRdb re-called the multiplex PCR reads, giving one row per CDR3 protein. The repertoire holds around 120,000 distinct CDR3 sequences, with roughly 21% as singletons. Sequenced: axillary lymph node tissue. V and J are TRBV7-8 and TRBJ2-1, with D hard to call. The sequence was collected from a female donor with breast cancer. Some clones in this sample may be carry-over from other donors' samples. In DNA form, the CDR3 reads TGTGCCAGCAGCCCACTTTCCGAGCAGTTCTTC. This codes for CASSPLSEQFF.